This TCR beta chain was identified during a study of cytomegalovirus exposure and HLA in healthy donors. The primer mix had 60 Vbeta and 13 Jbeta primers. As handled by the study authors: As a later analysis found, there were tens of millions of unique TCR beta chains, of which roughly 11 million were shared. Generated by immunoSEQ multiplex PCR, the TCRdb table keeps only in-frame clones and is missing some. Clone size and the V and J calls come from that table; the DNA yielded D and trimming. This sample has around 130,000 clones; 55% to 75% occur once, and the top ten carry around 2.6%. Trimming took off 7 bases at V and 3 bases at J, with 16 bases between the two ends. The CDR3 is 15 amino acids. Germline V CDR1 and CDR2: MDHEN, SYDVKM. This clone showed up just once.

The source material was PBMCs. This clonotype originated in a human donor in good health. The rearrangement links TRBV28 to TRBJ1-5; D perhaps matches TRBD1 (5 bases). The CDR3 protein is CASTTPEGINQPQHF. DNA for the CDR3: TGTGCCAGCACAACACCGGAGGGGATCAATCAGCCCCAGCATTTT. Supplemented by reference TRBV28 and TRBJ1-5, the full variable domain reads DVKVTQSSRYLVKRTGEKVFLECVQDMDHENMFWYRQDPGLGLRLIYFSYDVKMKEKGDIPEGYSVSREKKERFSLILESASTNQTSMYLCASTTPEGINQPQHFGDGTRLSIL.